This is a list of T cell receptor beta chains from one sample in a study of shared clonotypes between healthy human individuals. Profiled with immunoSEQ multiplex PCR; TCRdb holds only in-frame clones, not every one. The sample contains roughly 2.1 million clones, just over 90% of which appear only once. Material: naive CD8+ T cells from PBMCs. The source is a man aged 18 to 29 in good health. Some clones in this sample may be carry-over from other donors' samples. Each CDR3 is given with its conserved first and last residue. Each record gives: J gene, clone size, V gene, D gene, CDR3 DNA, CDR3 protein. A D gene is named only where the DNA matches it firmly. Expanded clones are given a class, and other clones once, few, many or no size at all.

TRBJ2-4 - TRBV7-9 - TGTGCCAGCAGCGCCGACGGCGTTATCTGGTACTTC CASSADGVIWYF
TRBJ2-5 - TRBV11-2 - TGTGCCAGCAGCTTAGATTGGGGGAATTCAGAGACCCAGTACTTC CASSLDWGNSETQYF
TRBJ2-3 - TRBV27 - TGTGCCAGCCCCTCCCCACATACGCAGTATTTT CASPSPHTQYF
TRBJ2-7 - TRBV6-5 - TGTGCCAGCCAGGGCTTCGCCGGGGATTGGTACGAGCAGTACTTC CASQGFAGDWYEQYF
TRBJ2-1 - TRBV28 - TGTGCCAGCAGTTTAGTCGTAACATCCTACAATGAGCAGTTCTTC CASSLVVTSYNEQFF
TRBJ1-4 - TRBV7-9 TRBD1 TGTGCCAGCAGCTCCAGCTTGGGACAGGAAATTCGTGATGAAAAACTGTTTTTT CASSSSLGQEIRDEKLFF
TRBJ2-2 - TRBV5-6 - TGTGCCAGCAGCCCAGACAGCAACACCGGGGAGCTGTTTTTT CASSPDSNTGELFF
TRBJ2-1 once TRBV6-6 - TGTGCCAGCAGTTACGCAGTTAATGAGCAGTTCTTC CASSYAVNEQFF
TRBJ2-7 - TRBV7-9 - TGTGCCAGCAGCTTAGGGCAGTCCCTCGAGCAGTACTTC CASSLGQSLEQYF
TRBJ1-5 - TRBV4-1 - TGCGCCAGCAGCCAGGGGAGCGGACCGAATCAGCCCCAGCATTTT CASSQGSGPNQPQHF
TRBJ1-1 - TRBV27 - TGTGCCAGTAGATCAGGAAACACTGAAGCTTTCTTT CASRSGNTEAFF
TRBJ2-1 - TRBV7-9 - TGTGCCAGCAGCTTAGCGGTAGGACAGCTTGACGAGCAGTTCTTC CASSLAVGQLDEQFF
TRBJ2-7 - TRBV7-8 TRBD1 TGTGCCAGCAGCTTAGCGCTGAGACAGGGAAAGGATGACGAGCAGTACTTC CASSLALRQGKDDEQYF
TRBJ2-1 - TRBV4-2 TRBD2 TGTGCCAGCACACGACTAGCGGGAGGCCACAATGAGCAGTTCTTC CASTRLAGGHNEQFF
TRBJ2-7 - TRBV25-1 - TGTGCCAGCAGCAGTCGCGTCAGGCCCTACGAGCAGTACTTC CASSSRVRPYEQYF
TRBJ2-3 - TRBV9 - TGTGCCAGCAGCATGACGGCGGATACGCAGTATTTT CASSMTADTQYF
TRBJ1-2 - TRBV11-2 - TGTGCCAGCAGCTCCGTGGGTTCGCAAGGCTACACCTTC CASSSVGSQGYTF